This record covers a single T cell receptor (beta chain). No antigen is known for it. This sample is part of a study of OX40 agonist ivuxolimab in advanced cancers. Sequencing was performed with immunoSEQ multiplex PCR; in TCRdb, only in-frame clones are kept and a portion is missing. The sample lists about 86,000 clones, about 83% occurring once. Study-level results: Mean expanded clone counts were higher in CD8+ than CD4+ T cells. Among patients with partial responses at 0.1-3.0 mg/kg, clonal expansion was among the lowest.

The investigators sampled blood at baseline, at cycle 4 day 1, and at cycle 7 day 1. Trimming pared 3 bases from V and 2 bases from J, leaving 14 bases between. Germline-derived CDR1 and CDR2 are KGHSH and LQKENI. The CDR3 is 16 amino acids. The chain joins TRBV18 to TRBJ1-5; possibly TRBD1 for D (6 bases). The TCR sequence derives from an adult with an advanced solid tumor such as melanoma, head and neck, liver or kidney cancer. Sequenced material: CD4+ or CD8+ T cells sorted from blood, taken in a trial of the OX40 agonist ivuxolimab. Here the CDR3 DNA reads TGTGCCAGCTCACCCGACAGGCCCCAGGGCAATCAGCCCCAGCATTTT. This translates into CASSPDRPQGNQPQHF.